Below are 16 T cell receptor beta chains sequenced from a single sample in a study of human T cells and chemical hapten exposure. Regarding time point: patch test 2, 6 weeks after DPC sensitization. Sample treatment: therapeutic diphenylcyclopropenone sensitization with weekly scalp DPC. TCRdb recomputed calls from the RACE reads with MiXCR, one row per CDR3 protein. The table lists approximately 120,000 distinct CDR3 sequences, roughly 9% of them singletons. The sequencing here drew on whole blood, taken in connection with sensitization to the hapten diphenylcyclopropenone (DPC). The receptor set was obtained from a woman between 40 and 55 years old with alopecia areata. Some clones in this sample may be carry-over from other donors' samples.

The rearrangement joins TRBV20-1 to TRBJ1-4; 9 nucleotides agree with TRBD1. The ends lost 0 bases at V and 6 bases at J; junction bases unmatched: 5. Germline CDR1 and CDR2: DFQATT and SNEGSKA (reference sequence). CDR3 length: 15 amino acids. Here the CDR3 DNA reads TGCAGTGCTAGAGAATACAGGGGGCGTGATGAAAAACTGTTTTTT. Encoded protein: CSAREYRGRDEKLFF.

This clonotype was seen repeatedly, ten times or more. The chain uses TRBV3-1 and TRBJ2-1; D is unclear. Trimming took off 4 bases at V and 6 bases at J, with 16 bases between the two ends. This CDR3 spans 15 amino acids. In germline, CDR1 is LGHDT, CDR2 YNNKEL (reference sequence). The CDR3 spells CASSPDPSTGNEQFF. In DNA, the CDR3 is TGTGCCAGCAGCCCAGATCCCAGTACGGGCAATGAGCAGTTCTTC.

This clonotype turned up a few times. The chain joins TRBV12-3 or TRBV12-4 to TRBJ1-2; possibly TRBD1 for D (5 bases). The CDR3 contains 14 residues. V was clipped by 5 bases and J by 3 bases, with 13 bases between them. The CDR3 coding sequence is TGTGCCAGCAGTGTAGGGGACGGTCACTATGGCTACACCTTC. It encodes CASSVGDGHYGYTF.

This clonotype was picked up a small number of times. The V gene is TRBV12-3 or TRBV12-4, the J gene TRBJ1-2, with 7 bases that match TRBD1. This CDR3 has 14 amino acids. V shed 5 bases and J 4 bases; nucleotides not matched to a gene: 7. CDR3 residues: CASSRETGSYGYTF. In DNA form, the CDR3 reads TGTGCCAGCAGTAGAGAGACAGGGAGCTATGGCTACACCTTC.

This clonotype was seen more than once but under ten times. The gene calls are TRBV9 and TRBJ1-2; perhaps TRBD1 as D (5 bases). CDR3 size: 14 residues. The V gene lost 2 bases and the J gene lost 4 bases, with 12 bases spanning the gap. Looked up from germline, CDR1 is SGDLS and CDR2 is YYNGEE. The CDR3 here is CASSVGTSAYGYTF. As DNA, the CDR3 is TGTGCCAGCAGCGTGGGGACCTCCGCCTATGGCTACACCTTC.

V is TRBV29-1 and J is TRBJ1-2, with D unresolved. Per germline, CDR1 SQVTM and CDR2 ANQGSEA. The CDR3 sequence is 13 residues long. Trimming shortened V by 5 bases and J by 4 bases, and 14 bases separated the two germline ends. The CDR3 nucleotides read TGCAGCGTTATTGTTGACATCAGCTATGGCTACACCTTC. The encoded protein is CSVIVDISYGYTF.

To note about this clonotype: A much larger clone differs by one base, so this may be a read error. The chain combines TRBV6-5 with TRBJ1-1; 12 positions agree with TRBD1. CDR3 size: 17 residues. Losses at the gene ends were 8 bases for V and 0 bases for J; bases not matched to a gene: 10. Germline V gene data show CDR1 as MNHEY and CDR2 as SVGAGI. In DNA form, the CDR3 reads TGTGCCAGCGGGCCCCGGGACAGGGGGCTCGTGAACACTGAAGCTTTCTTT. Residues: CASGPRDRGLVNTEAFF.

The chain carries TRBV7-9 and TRBJ1-3, with D unresolved. The germline CDR1 and CDR2 sequences are SEHNR and FQNEAQ (reference sequence). V was trimmed by 3 bases and J by 4 bases, leaving 13 bases between them. This CDR3 region has 15 residues. CDR3 loop: CASSFPGFGGNTIYF. The CDR3 nucleotides read TGTGCCAGCAGCTTTCCGGGGTTTGGAGGAAACACCATATATTTT.

This clonotype was detected a few times. The chain links TRBV12-3 or TRBV12-4 to TRBJ2-5; D call uncertain. CDR3 length: 13 amino acids. The V end lost 3 bases, the J end lost 0 bases, and 5 bases lay between the germline ends. The CDR3 DNA is TGTGCCAGCAGTTTCAGCGACCAAGAGACCCAGTACTTC. It yields the protein CASSFSDQETQYF.

V usage is TRBV6-5 and J usage is TRBJ1-2; D is undetermined. The CDR3 totals 10 residues. Germline V gives CDR1 MNHEY, CDR2 SVGAGI. V gave up 8 bases and J gave up 8 bases, with 9 bases separating them. In nucleotides, the CDR3 is TGTGCCAGCGGAACTGGAGGCTACACCTTC. Translation gives CASGTGGYTF.

Only a few counts were recorded for this clonotype. The rearrangement joins TRBV5-1 to TRBJ1-3; D ambiguous. V lost 0 bases and J lost 0, with 7 bases in between. Germline V gene sequence: CDR1 SGHRS, CDR2 YFSETQ. The CDR3 loop spans 15 amino acids. In DNA form, the CDR3 reads TGCGCCAGCAGCTTGGGGAGTGTCTCTGGAAACACCATATATTTT. It encodes CASSLGSVSGNTIYF.

This clonotype turned up a few times. The CDR3 DNA sequence: TGTGCCAGCAGTGAAGCCCGGACGCAACACCCCACCTTC. This codes for CASSEARTQHPTF. V is TRBV2 and J is TRBJ1-2, with D hard to call. The CDR3 consists of 13 residues. V was pared by 0 bases and J by 13 bases, with 15 bases between. Germline V gives CDR1 SNHLY, CDR2 FYNNEI.

Points on this clonotype: This may arise from a read error, as a much more abundant clone is one base away. The CDR3 is CSVAGPAGVKNNQYF. In DNA form, the CDR3 reads TGCAGTGTCGCGGGTCCAGCGGGGGTCAAAAACAATCAGTACTTC. J is TRBJ2-4 and V is TRBV20-1, with 8 bases lining up with TRBD2. This CDR3 has 15 amino acids. Germline values: CDR1 DFQATT, CDR2 SNEGSKA (reference sequence).

This clonotype appeared many times. The chain has TRBV20-1 and TRBJ2-7; D is ambiguous. CDR1 is DFQATT and CDR2 is SNEGSKA in the germline V gene (reference sequence). The CDR3 is made up of 13 amino acids. Trimming pared 6 bases from V and 0 bases from J, leaving 12 bases between. CDR3 loop: CSARGRASYEQYF. The CDR3 region has the DNA TGCAGTGCCCGTGGACGGGCCTCCTACGAGCAGTACTTC.

This chain joins TRBV10-3 and TRBJ1-2, with 9 bases fitting TRBD1. The CDR3 extends over 13 amino acids. Trimming at V came to 4 bases and at J to 8 bases, leaving 5 bases not matched to a gene. Germline loops: CDR1 ENHRY, CDR2 SYGVKD. CDR3 sequence: CAISAYRGQGYTF. CDR3 nucleotides: TGTGCCATCAGTGCGTACAGGGGGCAAGGCTACACCTTC.

Ten or more counts support this clonotype. J is TRBJ2-3 and V is TRBV5-1, with D possibly TRBD2 on 5 matching bases. The ends were cut back, 4 bases at V and 5 bases at J, with 20 bases in the middle. CDR1 and CDR2 (germline): SGHRS, YFSETQ. The CDR3 extends over 16 amino acids. The CDR3 loop reads CASSTVPRGEVDTQYF. In nucleotides, the CDR3 is TGCGCCAGCAGCACCGTCCCCCGGGGAGAGGTAGATACGCAGTATTTT.